These T cell receptor beta chains were read from a single sample in a study of blood T cell repertoires in COVID-19. TCRdb keeps only in-frame clones here, not all; method: immunoSEQ multiplex PCR. The sample has 95,000 to 150,000 clones; about 86% are singletons. Specimen: peripheral blood. All receptors come from a woman aged 45-59 years with active or convalescent COVID-19. The CDR3 runs from the conserved cysteine through the conserved F or W. D genes are given only for firm matches. Not all rows give a size; the values are once, few, many and, for expanded clones, a class.

v_gene	d_gene	j_gene	abundance	CDR3nt	CDR3aa
TRBV11-2	-	TRBJ2-1	-	TGTGCCAGCAGCTTAGATAAGCCCTCCTACAATGAGCAGTTCTTC	CASSLDKPSYNEQFF
TRBV10-3	TRBD1	TRBJ2-3	-	TGTGCCATCAGGCCGGGACAGGGGGCCCGAGATACGCAGTATTTT	CAIRPGQGARDTQYF
TRBV7-3	-	TRBJ2-1	-	TGTGCCAGCAGCATATTAGCGGCGGACTACAATGAGCAGTTCTTC	CASSILAADYNEQFF
TRBV29-1	-	TRBJ2-7	-	TGCAGCATGGACAGACGCGAGCAGTACTTC	CSMDRREQYF
TRBV5-5	TRBD2	TRBJ2-3	-	TGTGCCAGCAGCTCTCACGGACTAGCGGGGGGGGATACGCAGTATTTT	CASSSHGLAGGDTQYF
TRBV14	-	TRBJ1-4	-	TGTGCCAGCAGCCGAATCGCCGGGACTGGGGAAGTTGGACTGTTTTTT	CASSRIAGTGEVGLFF
TRBV15	-	TRBJ1-4	-	TGTGCCACCAGCAGAGAAGGAGTCGATGAAAAACTGTTTTTT	CATSREGVDEKLFF
TRBV19	TRBD1	TRBJ2-1	-	TGTGCCAGTAGTATTTCGGCAGGGGGCTGGCACAATGAGCAGTTCTTC	CASSISAGGWHNEQFF
TRBV5-5	-	TRBJ1-5	-	TGTGCCAGCAGCTTGGCCGGGACAACGGATCAGCCCCAGCATTTT	CASSLAGTTDQPQHF
TRBV28	-	TRBJ1-4	once	TGTGCCAGCAGTTTATCCCCGGGAGTTAATGAAAAACTGTTTTTT	CASSLSPGVNEKLFF
TRBV27	TRBD2	TRBJ2-7	-	TGTGCCAGCAGTCCGACTAGCGGCTCACTCGAGCAGTACTTC	CASSPTSGSLEQYF
TRBV20-1	TRBD2	TRBJ2-2	-	TGCAGTGCTAGTTTAGCGGGAGCGACCGGGGAGCTGTTTTTT	CSASLAGATGELFF
TRBV27	TRBD2	TRBJ2-7	-	TGTGCCAGCGGACTAGGCCCGGGCGAGCAGTACTTC	CASGLGPGEQYF
TRBV11-2	-	TRBJ1-1	-	TGTGCCAGCAGCTTAGAGGCAGTACCGAACACTGAAGCTTTCTTT	CASSLEAVPNTEAFF
TRBV7-9	-	TRBJ2-7	-	TGTGCCAGCAGCTTAGGGGCAGGGATTAGGTACGAGCAGTACTTC	CASSLGAGIRYEQYF
TRBV7-2	-	TRBJ2-3	-	TGTGCCAGCAGCTCTCCCAGGGGGGTTACAGATACGCAGTATTTT	CASSSPRGVTDTQYF
TRBV5-8	-	TRBJ1-5	-	TGTGCCAGCAGCTTGGCCTGGCAGGGAGGGAATCAGCCCCAGCATTTT	CASSLAWQGGNQPQHF
TRBV7-6	TRBD2	TRBJ2-1	-	TGTGCCAGCAGCCGCCTAGCGGGAGGCTACAATGAGCAGTTCTTC	CASSRLAGGYNEQFF
TRBV6-5	-	TRBJ1-4	-	TGTGCCAGCAGTTACTCTATAGCTTCAAATGAAAAACTGTTTTTT	CASSYSIASNEKLFF
TRBV28	TRBD1	TRBJ2-7	-	TGTGCCAGCAGCCCGGACAGGGTACCCTACGAGCAGTACTTC	CASSPDRVPYEQYF
TRBV29-1	TRBD1	TRBJ2-3	-	TGCAGCGCCCCCGGGACAGGGGCTTTCGTTCCAGATACGCAGTATTTT	CSAPGTGAFVPDTQYF
TRBV14	TRBD1	TRBJ2-3	-	TGTGCCAGCAGCCTAAGGACAGGGAGAGGAGATACGCAGTATTTT	CASSLRTGRGDTQYF
TRBV27	-	TRBJ1-1	-	TGTGCCAGCAGCCTTCTTCCGGGGAGGGTGAACACTGAAGCTTTCTTT	CASSLLPGRVNTEAFF
TRBV28	-	TRBJ1-5	-	TGTGCCAGCAGCCTCGGCGGGGGTTATCAGCCCCAGCATTTT	CASSLGGGYQPQHF
TRBV6-5	-	TRBJ1-2	-	TGTGCCAGCAGTTACAGTTTTAGGGGGGGCTACACCTTC	CASSYSFRGGYTF
TRBV29-1	-	TRBJ2-7	-	TGCAGCGCTGCCTCACACCCCTACGAGCAGTACTTC	CSAASHPYEQYF
TRBV7-2	-	TRBJ2-2	once	TGTGCCAGCAGCTTACTCTCGGGAGCGATGAACACCGGGGAGCTGTTTTTT	CASSLLSGAMNTGELFF
TRBV10-3	-	TRBJ1-4	-	TGTGCCATCAGTGAGTCGGGCGCAACTAATGAAAAACTGTTTTTT	CAISESGATNEKLFF
TRBV24-1	TRBD1	TRBJ1-3	-	TGTGCCACCACTCTGTCGGACAGGGCGAACACCATATATTTT	CATTLSDRANTIYF
TRBV7-3	-	TRBJ1-1	-	TGTGCCAGCAGCTTAAATCCAGGGACTAACACTGAAGCTTTCTTT	CASSLNPGTNTEAFF
TRBV28	-	TRBJ1-2	-	TGTGCCAGCAGCCGGTCATCCTATGGCTACACCTTC	CASSRSSYGYTF
TRBV7-2	-	TRBJ2-2	-	TGTGCCAGCAGCTTGGGACATATGAACACCGGGGAGCTGTTTTTT	CASSLGHMNTGELFF
TRBV13	TRBD2	TRBJ2-1	-	TGTGCCAGCAGCTTAGGATCGAATGGACTAGCGATTGGGCAGTTCTTC	CASSLGSNGLAIGQFF
TRBV30	-	TRBJ2-1	-	TGTGCCTGGAGTGGCCAGCCCGCGGGTGAGCAGTTCTTC	CAWSGQPAGEQFF
TRBV2	-	TRBJ2-2	-	TGTGCCAGCAGTGAAAGGGAGGATAGCGCGAACACCGGGGAGCTGTTTTTT	CASSEREDSANTGELFF
TRBV4-2	-	TRBJ2-3	-	TGTGCCAGCAGCCAATTCGGACAGTCTACAGATACGCAGTATTTT	CASSQFGQSTDTQYF
TRBV12-3/TRBV12-4	-	TRBJ1-1	-	TGTGCCAGCAGGGGAGTTGTCGGCACTGAAGCTTTCTTT	CASRGVVGTEAFF
TRBV24-1	-	TRBJ2-5	-	TGTGCCACCAGTGCTGGGCCCCAAGAGACCCAGTACTTC	CATSAGPQETQYF
TRBV3-1/TRBV3-2	-	TRBJ1-3	-	TGTGCCAGCAGCCCGGCCGGAAGATCCGGGTCCTCTGGAAACACCATATATTTT	CASSPAGRSGSSGNTIYF
TRBV4-2	TRBD2	TRBJ2-7	-	TGTGCCAGCAGCCAAGGCGCGGGAGGAGGGACCTACGAGCAGTACTTC	CASSQGAGGGTYEQYF
TRBV12-3/TRBV12-4	-	TRBJ2-3	-	TGTGCCAGCAGTTGGAGAAATACGCAGTATTTT	CASSWRNTQYF
TRBV28	-	TRBJ1-2	-	TGTGCCAGCACTCCCCGGGGGTATGGCTACACCTTC	CASTPRGYGYTF
TRBV27	-	TRBJ2-1	-	TGTGCCAGCAGTTTTTTGATCTGGTGGGGGGGCAGCGATGAGCAGTTCTTC	CASSFLIWWGGSDEQFF
TRBV5-8	TRBD2	TRBJ2-1	-	TGTGCCAGCAGCCCCGGGACTAGCGGCTACAATGAGCAGTTCTTC	CASSPGTSGYNEQFF
TRBV2	TRBD2	TRBJ2-5	-	TGTGCCAGCAGTGATCGGAGACTAGCGGGAGGCCCCGGGGAGACCCAGTACTTC	CASSDRRLAGGPGETQYF
TRBV28	-	TRBJ2-5	-	TGTGCCAGCAGTTTATCTGCAGGGTCAGAGACCCAGTACTTC	CASSLSAGSETQYF
TRBV4-2	TRBD2	TRBJ2-1	-	TGTGCCAGCTCCGGACTAGCGGCCTACAATGAGCAGTTCTTC	CASSGLAAYNEQFF
TRBV6-2/TRBV6-3	TRBD1	TRBJ1-6	-	TGTGCCAGCAGTTCTGGACAGGGAGGAAATTCACCCCTCCACTTT	CASSSGQGGNSPLHF